Below, 20 T cell receptor beta chains from the same sample are listed, as sequenced in a study of CD8+CD57+ T cells in acquired aplastic anemia. Genomic DNA, serving as template, underwent TCR beta VDJ and CDR3 profiling. TCRdb processed the reads anew with MiXCR; each CDR3 protein has one entry. The top ten clones hold roughly 1.8% of a sample with 150,000 to 200,000 distinct CDR3 sequences, 48% of them seen once. For sequencing, patients were chosen who had shown expansion of CD8+CD57+ cells by flow cytometry. What was sequenced was sorted CD4+, CD8+, or CD8+CD57+ T cells (not recorded which) from PBMCs. The receptors originated from a human donor with aplastic anemia.

This clonotype was counted at least ten times. The V call is TRBV7-8, the J call TRBJ2-1; the match to TRBD2 covers 7 bases. From germline, CDR1 is SGHVS and CDR2 FQNEAQ. J lost 8 bases, V lost 5 bases, and 9 bases had no gene match. The CDR3 sequence is 14 residues long. CDR3 residues: CASSLRTSWHEQFF. The CDR3 DNA sequence: TGTGCCAGCAGCCTACGGACTAGTTGGCATGAGCAGTTCTTC.

The chain is built from TRBV20-1 and TRBJ2-5; D gene unclear. The CDR3 is 15 residues long. The germline V and J ends were trimmed by 1 base and 1 base, with 13 bases remaining between them. CDR1 and CDR2 (germline): DFQATT, SNEGSKA (reference sequence). CDR3: CSARAPASSQETQYF. DNA for the CDR3: TGCAGTGCTAGAGCCCCCGCTTCAAGCCAAGAGACCCAGTACTTC.

The V call is TRBV5-5, the J call TRBJ1-1, with D perhaps matching TRBD1 (5 bases). CDR1 SGHKS and CDR2 YYEKEE come from the germline V gene (reference sequence). V was shortened by 2 bases and J by 4 bases, with 15 bases between the two germline ends. The CDR3 sequence is 15 residues long. The CDR3 coding sequence is TGTGCCAGCAGCTTCACAGGAGTGGGCCCCACTGAAGCTTTCTTT. It codes for CASSFTGVGPTEAFF.

V and J are TRBV4-1 and TRBJ2-7; D is possibly TRBD1 (6 bases). Germline V gene sequence: CDR1 MGHRA, CDR2 YSYEKL. This CDR3 spans 15 amino acids. The CDR3 sequence is CAGSRSTGLTYEQYF. DNA for the CDR3: TGCGCTGGCAGCCGATCGACAGGACTTACCTACGAGCAGTACTTC.

CDR3 coding DNA: TGTGCCACCAATAGGGGGGATTTGGGAAACACTGAAGCTTTCTTT. It encodes CATNRGDLGNTEAFF. The chain employs TRBV19 and TRBJ1-1, with TRBD1 as a possible D gene (6 bases). CDR3 length equals 15 residues. Germline values: CDR1 LNHDA, CDR2 SQIVND (reference sequence). V lost 10 bases and J 2 bases, leaving 20 bases between the germline ends. Full variable domain (rest looked up from reference TRBV19 and TRBJ1-1): DGGITQSPKYLFRKEGQNVTLSCEQNLNHDAMYWYRQDPGQGLRLIYYSQIVNDFQKGDIAEGYSVSREKKESFPLTVTSAQKNPTAFYLCATNRGDLGNTEAFFGQGTRLTVV.

This clonotype showed up many times. The chain carries TRBV7-6 and TRBJ2-3, with 10 bases lining up with TRBD2. This CDR3 spans 15 amino acids. The germline gives CDR1 SGHVS, CDR2 FNYEAQ. V was pared by 5 bases and J by 2 bases, with 4 bases of the junction left unmatched. CDR3 residues: CASSPSGSYTDTQYF. CDR3 in DNA: TGTGCCAGCAGCCCTAGCGGGAGCTACACAGATACGCAGTATTTT.

The chain joins TRBV14 to TRBJ1-6, with 11 positions matching TRBD1. CDR3 length: 14 residues. The V gene end was trimmed by 11 bases and the J gene end by 10 bases; junction bases not matched to a gene: 10. CDR1 and CDR2 from the germline V gene are SGHDN and FVKESK. The CDR3 coding sequence is TGTGCCGGCAAGGACAGGGGGCGTAACTCACCCCTCCACTTT. Translation: CAGKDRGRNSPLHF.

The rearrangement uses TRBV14 and TRBJ2-5; TRBD2 aligns across 10 bases. The CDR3 is made up of 16 amino acids. Germline CDR1 and CDR2: SGHDN and FVKESK. V shed 3 bases, J shed 5 bases, and the junction held 9 bases outside the gene matches. The CDR3 nucleotides are TGTGCCAGCAGCCACGCTAGCGGGAGAGGGGAGGAGACCCAGTACTTC. Its protein is CASSHASGRGEETQYF.

As regards this clonotype: A read error may account for a junction end that differs from germline. This sequence joins TRBV2 and TRBJ1-2; possibly TRBD1 for D (5 bases). This CDR3 is 14 amino acids long. Germline V lookup: CDR1 SNHLY, CDR2 FYNNEI. The CDR3 sequence is CASSEAGTTYDYTF. In nucleotides, the CDR3 is TGTGCCAGCAGTGAAGCTGGGACTACCTATGACTACACCTTC.

Notes on this clonotype: This may be a read error, as it is one base from a much larger clone. The gene calls are TRBV19 and TRBJ2-2, with 10 nucleotides matching TRBD1. Germline CDR1 and CDR2: LNHDA and SQIVND (reference sequence). The CDR3 runs to 16 residues. The CDR3 DNA is TGTGCCAGTAGTAAACGCCGGGACAGGGGCACCGGGGAGCCGTTTTTT. It is translated as CASSKRRDRGTGEPFF.

The J gene is TRBJ1-1, the V gene TRBV20-1; no firm D call. The CDR3 extends over 14 amino acids. Trimming stripped 5 bases from V and 3 bases from J, with 16 bases between. In germline, CDR1 is DFQATT, CDR2 SNEGSKA (reference sequence). The CDR3 is CSARTDGSDTEAFF. CDR3 DNA: TGCAGTGCTCGGACGGACGGTTCGGACACTGAAGCTTTCTTT.

The chain has TRBV7-9 and TRBJ1-3; no firm D call. This CDR3 contains 16 residues. The V gene's germline CDR1 is SEHNR and CDR2 FQNEAQ (reference sequence). Trimming left V 5 bases short and J 0 bases short, with 14 bases between. In DNA, the CDR3 is TGTGCCAGCAGCCCCACGGGGATGTACTCTGGAAACACCATATATTTT. It encodes CASSPTGMYSGNTIYF. Full variable domain (rest looked up from reference TRBV7-9 and TRBJ1-3): DTGVSQNPRHKITKRGQNVTFRCDPISEHNRLYWYRQTLGQGPEFLTYFQNEAQLEKSRLLSDRFSAERPKGSFSTLEIQRTEQGDSAMYLCASSPTGMYSGNTIYFGEGSWLTVV.

At least ten counts were recorded for this clonotype. This chain joins TRBV6-1 and TRBJ1-5, with D perhaps TRBD1 (6 bases). Trimming pared 6 bases from V and 0 bases from J, leaving 12 bases between. Germline V gives CDR1 MNHNS, CDR2 SASEGT. The CDR3 contains 15 residues. The CDR3 loop is CASSRTVFSNQPQHF. CDR3 coding DNA: TGTGCCAGCAGCAGGACAGTCTTTAGCAATCAGCCCCAGCATTTT.

The chain is built from TRBV11-1 and TRBJ2-1; D call uncertain. The V end lost 2 bases, the J end lost 10 bases, and 12 bases lay between the germline ends. The germline V gene encodes CDR1 SGHAT and CDR2 FQDESV (reference sequence). The CDR3 runs 13 residues. The CDR3 DNA follows: TGTGCCAGCAGCTTAACTGACTCCTTCGAGCAGTTCTTC. This translates into CASSLTDSFEQFF.

The J gene is TRBJ2-7, the V gene TRBV2, with D perhaps matching TRBD2 (6 bases). Trimming removed 3 bases from V and 6 bases from J, with 15 bases in between. The CDR3 is 14 amino acids. CDR1 and CDR2 (germline): SNHLY, FYNNEI. CDR3 in amino acids: CASSEILGGLEQYF. The DNA of the CDR3 is TGTGCCAGCAGTGAGATCTTAGGAGGGCTCGAGCAGTACTTC.

This clonotype was seen only a few times. A much larger clone is a single base away; this may be a read error. The DNA of the CDR3 is TGTGCCAGCAGCCGTGGACAGGGACTGGGTGAAGTTTTCTTT. Protein: CASSRGQGLGEVFF. The J gene is TRBJ1-1, the V gene TRBV2; 8 nucleotides match TRBD1. The CDR3 is made up of 14 amino acids. Germline V gene lookup returns CDR1 SNHLY and CDR2 FYNNEI.

Note on this clonotype: A single base separates this from a much larger clone, so it may be a read error. The chain uses TRBV9 and TRBJ2-1; D possibly corresponds to TRBD2 (5 bases). CDR3 length equals 13 residues. In germline, CDR1 is SGDLS, CDR2 YYNGEE. The CDR3 sequence: CAGSVGGEDEQFF. The CDR3 region has the DNA TGTGCCGGCAGCGTAGGAGGAGAGGATGAGCAGTTCTTC. The full variable domain, its missing parts supplied by reference TRBV9 and TRBJ2-1, is DSGVTQTPKHLITATGQRVTLRCSPRSGDLSVYWYQQSLDQGLQFLIQYYNGEERAKGNILERFSAQQFPDLHSELNLSSLELGDSALYFCAGSVGGEDEQFFGPGTRLTVL.

The V call is TRBV29-1, the J call TRBJ1-1; 10 bases match TRBD1. From germline, CDR1 is SQVTM and CDR2 ANQGSEA. Trimming at V came to 7 bases and at J to 1 base, leaving 3 bases not matched to a gene. The CDR3 has 13 amino acids. In DNA form, the CDR3 reads TGCAGCGGATGGGACAGGGGGAACACTGAAGCTTTCTTT. It translates to CSGWDRGNTEAFF.

The chain links TRBV24-1 to TRBJ2-5; D unresolved. The germline V gene has CDR1 KGHDR and CDR2 SFDVKD. The CDR3 length is 15 residues. The ends were cut back, 2 bases at V and 1 base at J, with 10 bases in the middle. The CDR3, as DNA: TGTGCCACCAGTGATTATAGACTCGGCCAAGAGACCCAGTACTTC. Amino acids: CATSDYRLGQETQYF.

This chain uses TRBV9 with TRBJ1-1, with D maybe TRBD1 (5 bases). CDR1 and CDR2 (germline): SGDLS, YYNGEE. The ends were cut back, 0 bases at V and 5 bases at J, with 11 bases in the middle. This CDR3 has 14 residues. The CDR3 spells CASSVGTEGTEAFF. The CDR3 bases are TGTGCCAGCAGCGTAGGTACTGAGGGGACTGAAGCTTTCTTT.